Each of the 3 T cell receptor beta chains below was sequenced from the same sample in a study of blood T cells in healthy people across ages. A second PCR of 7 to 11 cycles used a sample-barcoded 5' primer and a J-beta primer mix. TCRdb passed the 5' RACE reads through MiXCR, listing each CDR3 protein once. The data hold 1.6 million or so distinct CDR3 sequences, with around 35% observed a single time. The sample taken for sequencing was blood. The receptors come from a woman aged 25 to 39 in good health.

The chain employs TRBV27 and TRBJ1-6, with a weak D call TRBD1 (5 bases). Germline V gives CDR1 MNHEY, CDR2 SMNVEV (reference sequence). This CDR3 spans 15 amino acids. V was pared by 5 bases and J by 7 bases, with 15 bases between. CDR3 bases: TGTGCCAGCAGTCCTCGGGACTCGAGGAATTCACCCCTCCACTTT. Translating gives CASSPRDSRNSPLHF.

This clonotype was found a few times. The rearrangement joins TRBV6-1 to TRBJ1-2; tentative D call: TRBD1 (5 bases). Trimming pared 3 bases from V and 10 bases from J, leaving 15 bases between. CDR3 size: 13 residues. CDR1 and CDR2 (germline): MNHNS, SASEGT. The DNA of the CDR3 is TGTGCCAGCAGTGAGGGGACGTCTGTGGCCTACACCTTC. Protein sequence: CASSEGTSVAYTF.

The chain couples TRBV5-4 to TRBJ2-5; a weak D match, TRBD1 (5 bases). The germline V gene has CDR1 SGHNT and CDR2 YYREEE (reference sequence). There are 17 residues in the CDR3. Trimming removed 2 bases from V and 0 bases from J, with 17 bases in between. The CDR3, as DNA: TGTGCCAGCAGCTTCCAAACTGGGGCTTTAAACCAAGAGACCCAGTACTTC. Translation gives CASSFQTGALNQETQYF.